These 32 T cell receptor beta chains were all obtained from the same sample, sequenced in a study of shared clonotypes between healthy human individuals. The table came from immunoSEQ multiplex PCR; TCRdb's copy has only in-frame clones and leaves some out. The table shows fewer than 1.4 million clones, with around 78% occurring only once. The specimen was memory CD4+ T cells from PBMCs. Subset denoted: CD45RA-negative fraction. All receptors derive from a man aged 18 to 29 in good health. Some clones in this sample may be carry-over from other donors' samples.

The count of this clone is one. This chain connects TRBV15 to TRBJ1-2; 10 nucleotides align to TRBD1. V gave up 4 bases and J gave up 8 bases; unmatched junction bases: 4. Germline loops: CDR1 LNHNV, CDR2 YYDKDF (reference sequence). The CDR3 is made up of 13 amino acids. CDR3 nucleotides: TGTGCCACCAGCATCGGGACAGGGGTAGGCTACACCTTC. It codes for CATSIGTGVGYTF.

The chain uses TRBV28 and TRBJ2-7, with D unclear. This CDR3 has 15 amino acids. In germline, CDR1 is MDHEN, CDR2 SYDVKM. Trimming shortened V by 3 bases and J by 2 bases, and 14 bases separated the two germline ends. The DNA of the CDR3 is TGTGCCAGCAGTTTTCCACAGATTGGGGCCTACGAGCAGTACTTC. This sequence encodes CASSFPQIGAYEQYF.

V is TRBV9 and J is TRBJ1-3, with D uncertain. V was pared by 4 bases and J by 0 bases, with 8 bases between. This CDR3 is built from 14 residues. Per germline, CDR1 SGDLS and CDR2 YYNGEE. This chain's CDR3 is CASSRGSSGNTIYF. The DNA of the CDR3 is TGTGCCAGCAGCCGCGGGAGCTCTGGAAACACCATATATTTT.

The chain links TRBV4-1 to TRBJ2-5; weak D call: TRBD1 (5 bases). CDR1 and CDR2 from the germline V gene are MGHRA and YSYEKL. V lost 0 bases, J lost 8 bases, and 16 bases lay in between. The CDR3 totals 15 residues. CDR3 loop: CASSQDRNQGSTQYF. In DNA, the CDR3 is TGCGCCAGCAGCCAAGATCGTAACCAGGGTAGTACCCAGTACTTC.

This rearrangement joins TRBV18 to TRBJ2-2, with TRBD2 matching over 10 bases. The CDR3 has 15 amino acids. Germline V lookup: CDR1 KGHSH, CDR2 LQKENI. With V trimmed by 1 base and J by 6 bases, 2 bases remained unmatched. The DNA of the CDR3 is TGTGCCAGCTCACCACGCAGCGGGAGGGCCGGGGAGCTGTTTTTT. This gives the protein CASSPRSGRAGELFF.

The chain carries TRBV5-1 and TRBJ1-4; D call uncertain. The CDR3 sequence is 16 residues long. The V gene lost 2 bases and the J gene lost 5 bases, with 16 bases spanning the gap. Per germline, CDR1 SGHRS and CDR2 YFSETQ. CDR3 sequence reads: CASSFPPRTGNEKLFF. CDR3 bases: TGCGCCAGCAGCTTCCCCCCCAGGACGGGAAATGAAAAACTGTTTTTT. The whole variable domain, filled in from reference TRBV5-1 and TRBJ1-4, reads KAGVTQTPRYLIKTRGQQVTLSCSPISGHRSVSWYQQTPGQGLQFLFEYFSETQRNKGNFPGRFSGRQFSNSRSEMNVSTLELGDSALYLCASSFPPRTGNEKLFFGSGTQLSVL.

This clone came up a few times. The CDR3 DNA is TGTGCCTGGAGGGACCGGACAGTTGGGGCCAACGTCCTGACTTTC. It codes for CAWRDRTVGANVLTF. V is TRBV30 and J is TRBJ2-6; D possibly corresponds to TRBD1 (6 bases). Trimming pared 3 bases from V and 3 bases from J, leaving 12 bases between. CDR3 length: 15 amino acids. Germline V gene data show CDR1 as GTSNPN and CDR2 as SVGIG (reference sequence).

The V and J genes are TRBV7-2 and TRBJ1-2, with a tentative D call TRBD1 (5 bases). The CDR3 totals 15 residues. Germline V gene data show CDR1 as SGHTA and CDR2 as FQGNSA. Trimming left V 1 base short and J 4 bases short, with 13 bases between. CDR3 DNA: TGTGCCAGCAGCTTAGGGTCCGGGACCGTCTATGGCTACACCTTC. Protein product: CASSLGSGTVYGYTF. Complete variable domain (other parts from reference TRBV7-2 and TRBJ1-2): GAGVSQSPSNKVTEKGKDVELRCDPISGHTALYWYRQSLGQGLEFLIYFQGNSAPDKSGLPSDRFSAERTGGSVSTLTIQRTQQEDSAVYLCASSLGSGTVYGYTFGSGTRLTVV.

The gene calls are TRBV28 and TRBJ2-3; 7 nucleotides line up with TRBD1. Germline V gives CDR1 MDHEN, CDR2 SYDVKM. The CDR3 has 13 residues. The V and J ends lost 8 bases and 10 bases, in that order; junction bases with no gene match: 12. CDR3 in amino acids: CASAPARGRAQYF. CDR3 coding DNA: TGTGCCAGCGCACCCGCTAGGGGGCGGGCGCAGTATTTT. The variable domain in full, with the rest retrieved from reference TRBV28 and TRBJ2-3, is DVKVTQSSRYLVKRTGEKVFLECVQDMDHENMFWYRQDPGLGLRLIYFSYDVKMKEKGDIPEGYSVSREKKERFSLILESASTNQTSMYLCASAPARGRAQYFGPGTRLTVL.

The V call is TRBV28, the J call TRBJ2-2; the D gene is possibly TRBD2 (6 bases). The CDR3 runs 12 residues. Germline loops: CDR1 MDHEN, CDR2 SYDVKM. As DNA, the CDR3 is TGTGCAGAGGAGGGTGGCACCGGGGAGCTGTTTTTT. Translation gives CAEEGGTGELFF.

The chain uses TRBV28 and TRBJ1-5; perhaps TRBD1 as D (5 bases). This CDR3 has 15 residues. CDR1 and CDR2 (germline): MDHEN, SYDVKM. V was cut by 7 bases and J by 2 bases, with 15 bases left in between. CDR3 residues: CASTSGAEGNQPQHF. The CDR3 nucleotides read TGTGCCAGCACGAGCGGGGCGGAGGGCAATCAGCCCCAGCATTTT. Filled out from reference TRBV28 and TRBJ1-5, the complete variable domain reads DVKVTQSSRYLVKRTGEKVFLECVQDMDHENMFWYRQDPGLGLRLIYFSYDVKMKEKGDIPEGYSVSREKKERFSLILESASTNQTSMYLCASTSGAEGNQPQHFGDGTRLSIL.

The chain combines TRBV4-3 with TRBJ2-3; D is possibly TRBD1 (5 bases). V was cut by 2 bases and J by 2 bases, with 11 bases left in between. The CDR3 has 15 amino acids. Germline CDR1 is LGHNA and CDR2 is YSLEER. The CDR3 loop is CASSQIKGFTDTQYF. The CDR3 coding sequence is TGCGCCAGCAGCCAAATCAAGGGGTTCACAGATACGCAGTATTTT.

The rearrangement joins TRBV21-1 to TRBJ1-5. TRBV21-1 is a listed pseudogene. The CDR3 loop spans 17 amino acids. CDR3 in DNA: TGTGCCAGCAGCAAAGCACAACAGGAGGCTCGCAATCAGCCCCAGCATTTT. Protein: CASSKAQQEARNQPQHF.

The chain uses TRBV7-3 and TRBJ2-2; D remains unclear. Germline-derived CDR1 and CDR2 are SGHTA and FQGTGA. The V end was cut by 1 base, the J end by 1 base, with 4 bases between. This CDR3 spans 14 amino acids. This CDR3 is CASSLNLNTGELFF. The DNA for the CDR3 is TGTGCCAGCAGCTTAAACCTGAACACCGGGGAGCTGTTTTTT.

V usage is TRBV11-2 and J usage is TRBJ2-1; 7 nucleotides agree with TRBD2. The V and J ends lost 8 bases and 3 bases, in that order; junction bases with no gene match: 4. The germline V gene encodes CDR1 SGHAT and CDR2 FQNNGV. The CDR3 loop spans 13 amino acids. DNA for the CDR3: TGTGCCAGCGGGCTAGCGGTCTACAATGAGCAGTTCTTC. Protein: CASGLAVYNEQFF.

The chain joins TRBV2 to TRBJ1-5; TRBD1 agrees at 8 bases. CDR1 and CDR2 (germline): SNHLY, FYNNEI. This CDR3 comprises 15 residues. Trimming took 4 bases from V and 7 from J; bases not matched to a gene: 9. CDR3 bases: TGTGCCAGCAGTGGGGAACCTCAGGGGGCACAGCCCCAGCATTTT. Translating it yields CASSGEPQGAQPQHF.

V and J are TRBV5-1 and TRBJ2-2, with TRBD2 matching over 10 bases. This CDR3 has 14 residues. Trimming cost V 5 bases and J 5 bases; bases outside gene matches: 3. Germline-derived CDR1 and CDR2 are SGHRS and YFSETQ. As DNA, the CDR3 is TGCGCCAGCAGACTAGCGGGAAGAACCGGGGAGCTGTTTTTT. Amino acids: CASRLAGRTGELFF.

The chain combines TRBV28 with TRBJ2-7; TRBD2 matches at 11 bases. Germline V gene data show CDR1 as MDHEN and CDR2 as SYDVKM. This CDR3 is built from 15 residues. Trimming cost V 7 bases and J 0 bases; bases outside gene matches: 5. The CDR3 region has the DNA TGTGCCAGCAAACTAGCGGGAGCCACCTCCTACGAGCAGTACTTC. Protein sequence: CASKLAGATSYEQYF.

The V call is TRBV2, the J call TRBJ1-5, with a tentative D call TRBD1 (6 bases). The V end was cut by 6 bases, the J end by 8 bases, with 17 bases between. CDR1 is SNHLY and CDR2 is FYNNEI in the germline V gene. The CDR3 sequence is 14 residues long. CDR3 amino acids: CASRENKGGKPQHF. The CDR3, as DNA: TGTGCCAGCAGGGAAAACAAAGGGGGGAAGCCCCAGCATTTT.

The rearrangement joins TRBV18 to TRBJ2-1, with D possibly matching TRBD1 (7 bases). The germline V gene encodes CDR1 KGHSH and CDR2 LQKENI. V dropped 6 bases and J dropped 2 bases, with 14 bases sitting between them. The CDR3 runs 15 residues. This CDR3 is CASSPQGGTYNEQFF. CDR3 bases: TGTGCCAGCTCCCCCCAGGGGGGAACCTACAATGAGCAGTTCTTC.

Concerning this clone: This specimen includes other DNA sequences encoding the same CDR3. V gene TRBV28 combines with J gene TRBJ2-5, with TRBD2 matching 12 bases. Per the germline V gene, CDR1 is MDHEN and CDR2 is SYDVKM. V was clipped by 5 bases and J by 0 bases; unmatched bases: 1. CDR3 length: 15 residues. In DNA, the CDR3 is TGTGCCAGCAGTCTAGCGGGGGGGTACCAAGAGACCCAGTACTTC. Its translation: CASSLAGGYQETQYF.

The chain links TRBV6-6 to TRBJ2-2; TRBD1 or TRBD2 may be the D gene (6 bases each). Trimming stripped 5 bases from V and 4 bases from J, with 17 bases between. Germline CDR1 reads MNHNY; CDR2 reads SVGAGI (reference sequence). The CDR3 spans 16 residues. The CDR3 sequence: CASSHRGQGSTGELFF. The CDR3 DNA follows: TGTGCCAGCAGTCACCGGGGGCAGGGGAGCACCGGGGAGCTGTTTTTT.

The chain links TRBV9 to TRBJ2-5, with D maybe TRBD1 (5 bases). Trimming left V 1 base short and J 5 bases short, with 15 bases between. The CDR3 covers 15 residues. From germline, CDR1 is SGDLS and CDR2 YYNGEE. Here the CDR3 DNA reads TGTGCCAGCAGCGTACAGCGCACTCCAGGGGAGACCCAGTACTTC. It codes for CASSVQRTPGETQYF. The whole variable domain, filled in from reference TRBV9 and TRBJ2-5, reads DSGVTQTPKHLITATGQRVTLRCSPRSGDLSVYWYQQSLDQGLQFLIQYYNGEERAKGNILERFSAQQFPDLHSELNLSSLELGDSALYFCASSVQRTPGETQYFGPGTRLLVL.

This clone was seen at least ten times. The rearrangement links TRBV5-1 to TRBJ2-1; D may be TRBD1 or TRBD2 (5 bases each). This CDR3 is built from 16 residues. Germline CDR1 and CDR2: SGHRS and YFSETQ. Trimming removed 3 bases from V and 9 bases from J, with 22 bases in between. The CDR3 sequence is CASSSGTSPRSIEQFF. DNA of the CDR3: TGCGCCAGCAGCTCCGGGACCTCGCCCCGCTCTATTGAGCAGTTCTTC.

The rearrangement links TRBV28 to TRBJ1-5; possibly TRBD1 for D (6 bases). Trimming took off 5 bases at V and 6 bases at J, with 17 bases between the two ends. CDR3 length: 15 amino acids. Germline V gene data show CDR1 as MDHEN and CDR2 as SYDVKM. The CDR3 region has the DNA TGTGCCAGCAGTCCCAACAGGGTTCAGGGTCAGCCCCAGCATTTT. It yields the protein CASSPNRVQGQPQHF.

The chain uses TRBV27 and TRBJ2-5; D remains ambiguous. The CDR3 loop spans 15 amino acids. CDR1 is MNHEY, CDR2 SMNVEV, per germline (reference sequence). V gave up 0 bases and J gave up 1 base, with 9 bases separating them. The chain's CDR3 is CASSLSLGRQETQYF. CDR3 DNA sequence: TGTGCCAGCAGTTTATCTCTTGGACGCCAAGAGACCCAGTACTTC.

The chain joins TRBV27 to TRBJ2-1; TRBD2 matches at 7 bases. CDR3 length: 19 amino acids. Unmatched junction bases numbered 14, after V lost 1 base and J lost 2 bases. Germline V CDR1 and CDR2: MNHEY, SMNVEV (reference sequence). This chain's CDR3 is CASSLWAGDVGGTYNEQFF. CDR3 bases: TGTGCCAGCAGTTTATGGGCTGGTGACGTGGGGGGGACCTACAATGAGCAGTTCTTC.

The gene calls are TRBV2 and TRBJ1-2; possible D gene TRBD1, 5 bases. Trimming stripped 7 bases from V and 4 bases from J, with 13 bases between. The CDR3 is 13 amino acids. The germline gives CDR1 SNHLY, CDR2 FYNNEI. In DNA form, the CDR3 reads TGTGCCAGCAAATGGGGTGGGGGCTATGGCTACACCTTC. Its protein product is CASKWGGGYGYTF.

The chain carries TRBV6-5 and TRBJ1-2; perhaps TRBD1 as D (6 bases). V was clipped by 6 bases and J by 1 base, with 9 bases between them. Germline assignment: CDR1 MNHEY and CDR2 SVGAGI. The CDR3 has 13 residues. CDR3 residues: CASRDSFNYGYTF. CDR3 DNA sequence: TGTGCCAGCAGGGACAGTTTTAACTATGGCTACACCTTC.

The J gene is TRBJ1-2, the V gene TRBV6-5, with D perhaps matching TRBD1 (5 bases). Looked up from germline, CDR1 is MNHEY and CDR2 is SVGAGI. The CDR3 consists of 12 residues. V was pared by 5 bases and J by 4 bases, with 8 bases between. The CDR3 loop reads CASSPGTYGYTF. The CDR3 DNA is TGTGCCAGCAGTCCCGGGACCTATGGCTACACCTTC.

J is TRBJ2-1 and V is TRBV6-5, with D possibly matching TRBD1 (7 bases). The CDR3 spans 11 residues. The ends were cut back, 7 bases at V and 9 bases at J, with 10 bases in the middle. CDR1 MNHEY and CDR2 SVGAGI come from the germline V gene. Written as DNA, the CDR3 is TGTGCCAGCAACCAGGGGGGTGAGCAGTTCTTC. Protein sequence: CASNQGGEQFF.

This clone was observed a few times. The sample holds other DNA sequences that translate to the same CDR3. The chain employs TRBV4-2 and TRBJ2-4; D gene unclear. Per the germline V gene, CDR1 is LGHNA and CDR2 is YNFKEQ. The CDR3 runs to 18 residues. Trimming stripped 0 bases from V and 1 base from J, with 16 bases between. In DNA, the CDR3 is TGTGCCAGCAGCCAAGACCCCAAAATGCCCCAGGCCAAAAACATTCAGTACTTC. Translation gives CASSQDPKMPQAKNIQYF.